This T cell receptor (beta chain) was observed in a study of CD8 T cells in ankylosing spondylitis. TCRdb independently ran MiXCR on the 5' RACE reads; one entry per CDR3 protein. The sample has some 450,000 distinct CDR3 sequences; under 20% are singletons. The CDR3 has 15 amino acids. V lost 5 bases and J lost 2, with 13 bases in between. The germline V gene has CDR1 DFQATT and CDR2 SNEGSKA (reference sequence). This clonotype was seen a handful of times. The antigen is unknown. Study-wide findings and caveats: A motif of roughly eight highly homologous TCR beta variants was seen as apparently characteristic of ankylosing spondylitis blood. Disease-linked clones bore a CD8+ phenotype and were relatively rare in peripheral blood.

This chain connects TRBV20-1 to TRBJ2-6; D is undetermined. This TCR derives from a male donor with ankylosing spondylitis. Sequencing was carried out using blood, either unsorted or a sorted T cell fraction (not recorded which). CDR3 bases: TGCAGTGCTCGGATCAGGACCCCTGGGGCCAACGTCCTGACTTTC. It encodes CSARIRTPGANVLTF.